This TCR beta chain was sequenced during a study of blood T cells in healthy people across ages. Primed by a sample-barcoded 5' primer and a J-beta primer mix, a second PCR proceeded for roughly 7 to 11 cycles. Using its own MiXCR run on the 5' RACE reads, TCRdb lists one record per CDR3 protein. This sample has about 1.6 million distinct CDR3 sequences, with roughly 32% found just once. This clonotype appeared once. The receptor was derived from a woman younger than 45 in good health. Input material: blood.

This CDR3 is CASSVASGPVETQYF. The CDR3, as DNA: TGTGCCAGCAGCGTAGCTAGCGGGCCCGTAGAGACCCAGTACTTC. The chain carries TRBV9 and TRBJ2-5; 8 nucleotides align to TRBD2. Germline values: CDR1 SGDLS, CDR2 YYNGEE. The ends lost 0 bases at V and 4 bases at J; junction bases unmatched: 5. This CDR3 has 15 amino acids.